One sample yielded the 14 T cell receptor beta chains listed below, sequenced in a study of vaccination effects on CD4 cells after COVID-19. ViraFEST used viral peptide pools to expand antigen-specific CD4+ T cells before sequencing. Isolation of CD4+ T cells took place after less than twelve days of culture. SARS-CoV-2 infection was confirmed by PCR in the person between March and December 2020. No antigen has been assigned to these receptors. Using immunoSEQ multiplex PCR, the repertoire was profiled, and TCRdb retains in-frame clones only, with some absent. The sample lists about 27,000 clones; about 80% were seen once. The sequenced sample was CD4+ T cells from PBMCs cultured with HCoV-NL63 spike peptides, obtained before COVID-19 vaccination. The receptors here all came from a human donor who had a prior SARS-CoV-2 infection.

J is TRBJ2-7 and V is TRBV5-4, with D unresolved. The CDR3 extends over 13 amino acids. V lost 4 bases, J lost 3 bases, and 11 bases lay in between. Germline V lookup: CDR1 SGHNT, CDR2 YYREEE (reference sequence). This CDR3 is CASSQRNNYEQYF. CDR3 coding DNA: TGTGCCAGCAGCCAACGGAACAACTACGAGCAGTACTTC.

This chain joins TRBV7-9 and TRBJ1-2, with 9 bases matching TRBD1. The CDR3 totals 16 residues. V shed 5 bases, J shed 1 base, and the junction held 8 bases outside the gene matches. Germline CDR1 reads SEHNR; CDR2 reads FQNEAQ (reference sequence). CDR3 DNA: TGTGCCAGCAGCCCCCCCGGGACAGGGTTTAACTATGGCTACACCTTC. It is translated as CASSPPGTGFNYGYTF.

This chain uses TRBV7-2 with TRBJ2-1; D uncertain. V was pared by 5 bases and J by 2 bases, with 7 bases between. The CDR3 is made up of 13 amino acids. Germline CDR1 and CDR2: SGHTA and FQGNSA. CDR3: CASSPQPYNEQFF. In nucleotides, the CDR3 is TGTGCCAGCAGCCCGCAGCCCTACAATGAGCAGTTCTTC.

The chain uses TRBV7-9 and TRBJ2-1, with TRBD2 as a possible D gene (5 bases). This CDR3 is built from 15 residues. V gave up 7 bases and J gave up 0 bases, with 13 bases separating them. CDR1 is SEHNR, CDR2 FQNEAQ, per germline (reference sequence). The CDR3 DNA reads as TGTGCCAGCATCCGAGAGCGGATCTCCTACAATGAGCAGTTCTTC. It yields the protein CASIRERISYNEQFF.

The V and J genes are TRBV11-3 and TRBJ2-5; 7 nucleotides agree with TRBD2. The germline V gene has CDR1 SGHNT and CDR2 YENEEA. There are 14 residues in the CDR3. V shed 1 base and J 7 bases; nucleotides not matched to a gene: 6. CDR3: CASSLGGGPGTQYF. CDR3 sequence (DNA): TGTGCCAGCAGCTTAGGGGGGGGTCCGGGGACCCAGTACTTC.

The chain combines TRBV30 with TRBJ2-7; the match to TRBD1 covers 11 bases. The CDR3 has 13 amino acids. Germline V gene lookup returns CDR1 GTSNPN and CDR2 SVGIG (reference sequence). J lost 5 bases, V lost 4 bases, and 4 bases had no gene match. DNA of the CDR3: TGTGCCTGGACTGGACAGGGGGCCAACGAGCAGTACTTC. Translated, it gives CAWTGQGANEQYF.

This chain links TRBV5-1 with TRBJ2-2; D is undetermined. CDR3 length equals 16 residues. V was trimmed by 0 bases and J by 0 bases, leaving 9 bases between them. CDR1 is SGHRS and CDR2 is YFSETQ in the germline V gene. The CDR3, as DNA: TGCGCCAGCAGCTTGGACGGGTACTCGAACACCGGGGAGCTGTTTTTT. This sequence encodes CASSLDGYSNTGELFF.

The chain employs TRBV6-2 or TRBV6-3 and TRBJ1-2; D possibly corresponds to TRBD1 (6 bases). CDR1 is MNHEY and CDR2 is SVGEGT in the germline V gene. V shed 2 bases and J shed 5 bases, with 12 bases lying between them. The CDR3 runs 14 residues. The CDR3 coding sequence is TGTGCCAGCAGTTACGACGACAGGATGTATGGCTACACCTTC. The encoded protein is CASSYDDRMYGYTF.

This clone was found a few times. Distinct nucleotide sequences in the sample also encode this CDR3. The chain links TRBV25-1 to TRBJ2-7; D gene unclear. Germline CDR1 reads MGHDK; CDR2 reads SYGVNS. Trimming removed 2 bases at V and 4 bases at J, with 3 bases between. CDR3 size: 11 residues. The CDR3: CASSEGYEQYF. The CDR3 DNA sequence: TGTGCCAGCAGTGAAGGGTACGAGCAGTACTTC.

This CDR3 reads CASSYSRRETQYF. The CDR3 DNA is TGTGCCAGCAGTTACTCCAGGAGAGAGACCCAGTACTTC. This chain links TRBV6-5 with TRBJ2-5; D gene uncertain. The V end was cut by 0 bases, the J end by 4 bases, with 6 bases between. Germline V gene sequence: CDR1 MNHEY, CDR2 SVGAGI. The CDR3 contains 13 residues.

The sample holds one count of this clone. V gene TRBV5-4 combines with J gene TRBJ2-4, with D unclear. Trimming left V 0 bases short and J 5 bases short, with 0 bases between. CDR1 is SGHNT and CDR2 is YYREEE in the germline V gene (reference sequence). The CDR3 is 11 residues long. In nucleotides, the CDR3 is TGTGCCAGCAGCTTGGAAAACATTCAGTACTTC. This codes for CASSLENIQYF.

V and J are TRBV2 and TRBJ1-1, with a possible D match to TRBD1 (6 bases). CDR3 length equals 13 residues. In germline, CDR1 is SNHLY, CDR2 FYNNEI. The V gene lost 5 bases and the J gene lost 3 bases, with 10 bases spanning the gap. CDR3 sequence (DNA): TGTGCCAGCAGTTATGGACAGCACACTGAAGCTTTCTTT. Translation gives CASSYGQHTEAFF.

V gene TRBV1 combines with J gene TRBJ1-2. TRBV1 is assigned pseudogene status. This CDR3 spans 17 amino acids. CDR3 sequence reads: CTSSQAKPMPVSRGYTF. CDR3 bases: TGCACCAGCAGCCAAGCGAAACCAATGCCGGTTTCGAGAGGCTACACCTTC.

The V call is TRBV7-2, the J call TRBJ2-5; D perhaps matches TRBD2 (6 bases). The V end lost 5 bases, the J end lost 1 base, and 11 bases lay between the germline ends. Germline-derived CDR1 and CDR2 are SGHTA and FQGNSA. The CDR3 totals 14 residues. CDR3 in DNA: TGTGCCAGCAGCCAGGGACTCTCCCAAGAGACCCAGTACTTC. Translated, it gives CASSQGLSQETQYF.